What follows are 26 T cell receptor beta chains derived from one specimen sequenced in a study of T cell responses to AZD1222 COVID-19 vaccine. The method was immunoSEQ multiplex PCR; TCRdb's version includes in-frame clones alone and lacks a portion of them. The repertoire holds 160,000 or so clones, more than 85% seen once, with approximately 6.6% in the top ten. The sample here was peripheral blood, taken after recovery from COVID-19. The receptors here all came from an adult who had recovered from COVID-19.

This clone came up once. The CDR3 region has the DNA TGTGCCAGCAGCCCCCGACTCGCGGGGGGCGGGGGGGAGACCCAGTACTTC. Translated, it gives CASSPRLAGGGGETQYF. The V and J genes are TRBV7-2 and TRBJ2-5, with 8 bases that match TRBD2. CDR3 length: 17 amino acids. The V and J ends lost 5 bases and 5 bases, in that order; junction bases with no gene match: 16. The V gene's germline CDR1 is SGHTA and CDR2 FQGNSA.

The rearrangement uses TRBV6-5 and TRBJ2-2; perhaps D is TRBD1 or TRBD2 (7 bases each). V was pared by 7 bases and J by 6 bases, with 15 bases between. The CDR3 runs 14 residues. Per germline, CDR1 MNHEY and CDR2 SVGAGI. CDR3 protein: CASTGGAWAGELFF. The CDR3 DNA reads TGTGCCAGCACAGGGGGGGCCTGGGCCGGGGAGCTGTTTTTT.

This clone was observed a single time. For the CDR3, the DNA is TGTGCCAGCAGTTTCTTAGGACTAGCGGGAGACAATGAGCAGTTCTTC. Its translation is CASSFLGLAGDNEQFF. The chain uses TRBV28 and TRBJ2-1, with 13 bases matching TRBD2. Trimming cost V 3 bases and J 5 bases; bases outside gene matches: 4. The germline V gene encodes CDR1 MDHEN and CDR2 SYDVKM. This CDR3 contains 16 residues.

The V gene is TRBV18, the J gene TRBJ1-6, with D unresolved. Germline V gene lookup returns CDR1 KGHSH and CDR2 LQKENI. The CDR3 loop spans 13 amino acids. Deletions cut 4 bases from V and 8 bases from J, with 9 bases between. The CDR3 loop reads CASSQGGDSPLHF. For the CDR3, the DNA is TGTGCCAGCTCACAGGGCGGGGATTCACCCCTCCACTTT.

The genes are TRBV7-2 and TRBJ2-1; TRBD2 aligns across 9 bases. CDR1 is SGHTA, CDR2 FQGNSA, per germline. V lost 0 bases, J lost 6 bases, and 3 bases stayed unmatched. The CDR3 consists of 15 residues. For the CDR3, the DNA is TGTGCCAGCAGCTTAGCGGTAGCGGGGGTCAATGAGCAGTTCTTC. Translating gives CASSLAVAGVNEQFF.

This clone was recorded only once. This rearrangement joins TRBV6-5 to TRBJ1-2; 9 bases are a match to TRBD1. V trimming: 6 bases; J trimming: 8 bases; junction bases outside the gene matches: 10. Per the germline V gene, CDR1 is MNHEY and CDR2 is SVGAGI. CDR3 length: 14 residues. CDR3 sequence reads: CASSRRDRVRGYTF. The CDR3 nucleotides read TGTGCCAGCAGCCGCCGGGACAGGGTGCGGGGCTACACCTTC.

The chain recombines TRBV19 with TRBJ2-7, with TRBD1 matching 9 bases. The CDR3 has 15 residues. Germline lookup yields CDR1 LNHDA and CDR2 SQIVND (reference sequence). Trimming at V came to 4 bases and at J to 3 bases, leaving 7 bases not matched to a gene. The CDR3 protein is CASSTSGTGIYEQYF. Written as DNA, the CDR3 is TGTGCCAGTAGTACCTCGGGGACAGGGATCTACGAGCAGTACTTC.

This sequence joins TRBV21-1 and TRBJ1-6; TRBD1, as called in the table, went unchecked against the DNA. TRBV21-1 is listed as a pseudogene. The CDR3 is 19 amino acids. Written as DNA, the CDR3 is TGTGCCAGCAGCAAAGCCAGCTCCAGGACAGGGGGCGCAAATTCACCCCTCCACTTT. This translates into CASSKASSRTGGANSPLHF.

The chain has TRBV27 and TRBJ1-6; 7 nucleotides align to TRBD1. The ends lost 6 bases at V and 6 bases at J; junction bases unmatched: 5. This CDR3 spans 14 amino acids. The V gene's germline CDR1 is MNHEY and CDR2 SMNVEV (reference sequence). CDR3 bases: TGTGCCAGCAGCCCCGGGACAGCTAATTCACCCCTCCACTTT. Translating gives CASSPGTANSPLHF.

V and J are TRBV5-5 and TRBJ2-7; TRBD2 agrees at 8 bases. The V gene end was trimmed by 2 bases and the J gene end by 6 bases; junction bases not matched to a gene: 7. CDR3 length equals 14 residues. Germline loops: CDR1 SGHKS, CDR2 YYEKEE (reference sequence). The CDR3 sequence: CASSLGPLAGEQYF. CDR3 DNA sequence: TGTGCCAGCAGCTTAGGACCCCTAGCGGGCGAGCAGTACTTC.

Concerning this clone itself: Mismatch with germline at one junction end may stem from a read error. The chain carries TRBV7-3 and TRBJ1-1, with 7 bases fitting TRBD1. The CDR3 runs 15 residues. The germline CDR1 and CDR2 sequences are SGHTA and FQGTGA. CDR3: CASSPIQGSNAEAFF. The CDR3 nucleotides are TGTGCCAGCAGCCCAATACAGGGGTCGAACGCTGAAGCTTTCTTT.

The J gene is TRBJ2-7, the V gene TRBV6-6, with D possibly TRBD2 on 7 matching bases. V lost 5 bases and J 4 bases, leaving 18 bases between the germline ends. Germline V CDR1 and CDR2: MNHNY, SVGAGI (reference sequence). The CDR3 totals 15 residues. The CDR3 region has the DNA TGTGCCAGCAGTCGCCCACAGGGAGGGGGGTACGAGCAGTACTTC. Residues: CASSRPQGGGYEQYF.

In this sample, this clone turned up once. This chain connects TRBV29-1 to TRBJ1-2, with D perhaps matching TRBD1 (5 bases). The CDR3 is 14 residues long. V was trimmed by 2 bases and J by 2 bases, leaving 12 bases between them. Germline CDR1 SQVTM, CDR2 ANQGSEA. The CDR3 DNA is TGCAGCGTTGAATCCCAGGGCCCGAACTATGGCTACACCTTC. It codes for CSVESQGPNYGYTF.

The V and J genes are TRBV15 and TRBJ2-7; 7 bases line up with TRBD2. Germline CDR1 LNHNV, CDR2 YYDKDF (reference sequence). The CDR3 has 15 residues. The V and J ends lost 1 base and 2 bases, in that order; junction bases with no gene match: 5. Written as DNA, the CDR3 is TGTGCCACCAGCAGAGCCGGCGGGAGTGCCTACGAGCAGTACTTC. Amino acids: CATSRAGGSAYEQYF.

This clone came up a few times. J is TRBJ2-2 and V is TRBV4-1, with TRBD1 as a possible D gene (6 bases). With 5 bases removed from V and 3 bases from J, the gap between germline ends came to 13 bases. Germline CDR1 reads MGHRA; CDR2 reads YSYEKL. The CDR3 contains 15 residues. CDR3 sequence reads: CASSDGTGYTGELFF. The DNA for the CDR3 is TGCGCCAGCAGCGATGGAACAGGGTACACCGGGGAGCTGTTTTTT.

The V call is TRBV12-3 or TRBV12-4, the J call TRBJ2-7; D gene unclear. CDR3 length: 13 amino acids. V shed 2 bases and J shed 4 bases, with 9 bases lying between them. The CDR3 region has the DNA TGTGCCAGCAGTTTATTGGGCAGGTACGAGCAGTACTTC. This sequence encodes CASSLLGRYEQYF.

The gene calls are TRBV11-1 and TRBJ1-6; 8 nucleotides line up with TRBD1. The CDR3 has 15 residues. Trimming cost V 6 bases and J 7 bases; bases outside gene matches: 8. CDR1 and CDR2 from the germline V gene are SGHAT and FQDESV (reference sequence). The CDR3 loop reads CASSFTPGGNSPLHF. CDR3 nucleotides: TGTGCCAGCAGTTTTACGCCAGGGGGCAATTCACCCCTCCACTTT.

CDR3 in DNA: TGTGCCAGCTCACCACCGATAGGGATGAACACTGAAGCTTTCTTT. Translation: CASSPPIGMNTEAFF. J is TRBJ1-1 and V is TRBV18, with D unresolved. The CDR3 sequence is 15 residues long. CDR1 KGHSH and CDR2 LQKENI come from the germline V gene. V was shortened by 0 bases and J by 0 bases, with 8 bases between the two germline ends.

The chain has TRBV15 and TRBJ1-2; 9 bases agree with TRBD1. V gave up 5 bases and J gave up 10 bases; unmatched junction bases: 11. The CDR3 totals 14 residues. Germline CDR1 LNHNV, CDR2 YYDKDF (reference sequence). The CDR3 nucleotides are TGTGCCACCAGCGCGCGAACAGGGGGCTTGGCCTACACCTTC. This encodes CATSARTGGLAYTF.

This clone was counted a single time. This rearrangement joins TRBV6-6 to TRBJ2-3; 7 bases map to TRBD1. Germline lookup yields CDR1 MNHNY and CDR2 SVGAGI (reference sequence). This CDR3 region has 17 residues. Unmatched junction bases numbered 13, after V lost 5 bases and J lost 2 bases. The CDR3 region has the DNA TGTGCCAGCAGTCGACAGGGCTTCCCGGAAAACACAGATACGCAGTATTTT. Translation gives CASSRQGFPENTDTQYF.

The V and J genes are TRBV27 and TRBJ1-5, with D uncertain. The CDR3 has 17 amino acids. Trimming took off 2 bases at V and 0 bases at J, with 14 bases between the two ends. CDR1 and CDR2 (germline): MNHEY, SMNVEV (reference sequence). CDR3 in DNA: TGTGCCAGCAGTTTAGGAGCGAAAACTTATAGCAATCAGCCCCAGCATTTT. Its protein product is CASSLGAKTYSNQPQHF.

The CDR3 loop reads CASRSIGQTQILRNTIYF. The CDR3 DNA is TGTGCCAGCAGGTCGATCGGACAGACACAAATCCTAAGAAACACCATATATTTT. The chain recombines TRBV28 with TRBJ1-3; maybe TRBD1 (6 bases). The length of the CDR3 is 18 residues. Germline V gene lookup returns CDR1 MDHEN and CDR2 SYDVKM. V was shortened by 6 bases and J by 5 bases, with 26 bases between the two germline ends. Full variable domain (remainder filled in from reference TRBV28 and TRBJ1-3): DVKVTQSSRYLVKRTGEKVFLECVQDMDHENMFWYRQDPGLGLRLIYFSYDVKMKEKGDIPEGYSVSREKKERFSLILESASTNQTSMYLCASRSIGQTQILRNTIYFGEGSWLTVV.

This CDR3 reads CASSDRVTEAFF. DNA of the CDR3: TGTGCCAGCAGTGACAGGGTAACTGAAGCTTTCTTT. The chain links TRBV2 to TRBJ1-1; TRBD1 is a possible D gene (5 bases). This CDR3 spans 12 amino acids. Per the germline V gene, CDR1 is SNHLY and CDR2 is FYNNEI. V shed 3 bases and J shed 5 bases, with 7 bases lying between them. Drawing the rest from reference TRBV2 and TRBJ1-1, the complete variable domain is EPEVTQTPSHQVTQMGQEVILRCVPISNHLYFYWYRQILGQKVEFLVSFYNNEISEKSEIFDDQFSVERPDGSNFTLKIRSTKLEDSAMYFCASSDRVTEAFFGQGTRLTVV.

The chain carries TRBV6-2 or TRBV6-3 and TRBJ1-5, with 8 nucleotides matching TRBD1. The germline V gene has CDR1 MNHEY and CDR2 SVGEGT. The V and J ends lost 2 bases and 4 bases, in that order; junction bases with no gene match: 7. There are 16 residues in the CDR3. The CDR3 spells CASSYPGQGKNQPQHF. CDR3 DNA: TGTGCCAGCAGTTACCCCGGACAGGGAAAAAATCAGCCCCAGCATTTT.

The genes are TRBV3-1 (or the pseudogene TRBV3-2) and TRBJ2-5; 7 nucleotides align to TRBD1. J was trimmed by 4 bases and V by 4 bases; bases with no gene match: 12. Germline V gene data show CDR1 as LGHDT and CDR2 as YNNKEL (reference sequence). The CDR3 covers 16 residues. The CDR3 protein is CASSLSMTGSGETQYF. The CDR3 DNA sequence: TGTGCCAGCAGCCTAAGCATGACAGGGAGTGGAGAGACCCAGTACTTC.

This chain uses TRBV4-1 with TRBJ1-4, with D possibly matching TRBD1 (5 bases). The CDR3 has 15 amino acids. From germline, CDR1 is MGHRA and CDR2 YSYEKL. V lost 0 bases and J lost 7, with 12 bases in between. The CDR3, as DNA: TGCGCCAGCAGCCAAGACGGGGCGGGTGGTGAAAAACTGTTTTTT. Its translation is CASSQDGAGGEKLFF.